A selection of T cell receptor beta chains follows, all from one sample in a study of cytomegalovirus exposure and HLA in healthy donors. Data came from immunoSEQ multiplex PCR; TCRdb stores just in-frame clones and leaves some out. The table includes some 140,000 clones, around 79% detected once. The specimen was PBMCs. These receptors were collected from a man in his late teens or twenties in good health and CMV-seronegative. Each CDR3 is given with its conserved first and last residue. Fields, in order: V gene, J gene, D gene, clone size, CDR3 protein, CDR3 DNA. The D gene is left open where the match is weak. Where a row states a size, it is once, few, many or the class of an expanded clone; other rows omit it.

TRBV5-1	TRBJ2-1	TRBD2	NA	CASSQVGSGGAKEQFF	TGCGCCAGCAGCCAGGTTGGGAGCGGGGGGGCTAAGGAGCAGTTCTTC
TRBV2	TRBJ1-4	NA	NA	CASRRAGEKLFF	TGTGCCAGCAGGCGGGCGGGTGAAAAACTGTTTTTT
TRBV7-9	TRBJ2-7	NA	NA	CASSYGIQGHEQYF	TGTGCCAGCAGCTACGGGATACAGGGTCACGAGCAGTACTTC
TRBV28	TRBJ1-3	NA	NA	CASRGSGQAGNTIYF	TGTGCCAGCAGAGGATCGGGACAAGCTGGAAACACCATATATTTT
TRBV11-3	TRBJ2-7	TRBD1	NA	CASSPSTGSNSYEQYF	TGTGCCAGCAGCCCGTCGACAGGGAGCAACTCCTACGAGCAGTACTTC
TRBV28	TRBJ1-5	NA	NA	CASSISGGLGRPQHF	TGTGCCAGCAGCATCTCCGGGGGGTTGGGAAGGCCCCAGCATTTT
TRBV6-6	TRBJ1-2	NA	NA	CASSTGTTVGYTF	TGTGCCAGCAGCACCGGGACAACTGTTGGCTACACCTTC
TRBV21-1	TRBJ2-2	NA	few	CASSNSQGPDTGELFF	TGTGCCAGCAGCAACTCGCAGGGCCCGGACACCGGGGAGCTGTTTTTT
TRBV2	TRBJ2-1	TRBD2	NA	CASSETAGGINEQFF	TGTGCCAGCAGTGAAACAGCGGGGGGTATCAATGAGCAGTTCTTC
TRBV5-1	TRBJ2-1	TRBD2	NA	CASSFSGGANEQFF	TGCGCCAGCAGCTTTAGCGGGGGTGCCAATGAGCAGTTCTTC
TRBV14	TRBJ2-7	NA	NA	CASSQADFYEQYF	TGTGCCAGCAGCCAAGCCGACTTCTACGAGCAGTACTTC
TRBV7-2	TRBJ2-5	NA	NA	CASSLGATQETQYF	TGTGCCAGCAGCTTGGGAGCGACTCAAGAGACCCAGTACTTC
TRBV27	TRBJ1-2	NA	few	CASSLSQGGAAGYTF	TGTGCCAGCAGTTTATCCCAGGGCGGTGCTGCCGGCTACACCTTC
TRBV9	TRBJ2-1	TRBD2	NA	CASSVEVLTSGGNEQFF	TGTGCCAGCAGCGTAGAGGTTTTAACTAGCGGGGGCAATGAGCAGTTCTTC
TRBV5-1	TRBJ1-1	NA	NA	CASSTSRGENTEAFF	TGCGCCAGCAGCACCTCCAGGGGAGAGAACACTGAAGCTTTCTTT
TRBV29-1	TRBJ1-1	NA	NA	CSVEPGTEAFF	TGCAGCGTTGAACCGGGGACTGAAGCTTTCTTT
TRBV2	TRBJ1-2	NA	NA	CASSALARSNYGYTF	TGTGCCAGCAGTGCCTTGGCACGCTCTAACTATGGCTACACCTTC
TRBV11-2	TRBJ2-7	TRBD1	NA	CASSFTGTVNYEQYF	TGTGCCAGCAGCTTTACCGGGACAGTCAACTACGAGCAGTACTTC
TRBV7-9	TRBJ2-1	TRBD2	few	CASRLLGGSSYNEQFF	TGTGCCAGCAGGTTACTCGGGGGGAGCTCCTACAATGAGCAGTTCTTC
TRBV19	TRBJ1-5	NA	NA	CASSTQGGGNQPQHF	TGTGCCAGTAGTACCCAGGGAGGAGGCAATCAGCCCCAGCATTTT
TRBV6-6	TRBJ2-1	TRBD2	NA	CASSYTGGTYNEQFF	TGTGCCAGCAGTTACACGGGGGGGACCTACAATGAGCAGTTCTTC
TRBV21-1	TRBJ1-2	NA	NA	CASSKEHNYGYTF	TGTGCCAGCAGCAAAGAACATAACTATGGCTACACCTTC
TRBV29-1	TRBJ2-2	NA	NA	CSVYGITGELFF	TGCAGCGTCTACGGTATCACCGGGGAGCTGTTTTTT
TRBV5-1	TRBJ1-6	NA	few	CASSLAGVHNSPLHF	TGCGCCAGCAGCTTGGCAGGGGTTCATAATTCACCCCTCCACTTT
TRBV7-7	TRBJ2-1	TRBD2	few	CASSLGGGYNEQFF	TGTGCTAGCAGCTTGGGGGGGGGATACAATGAGCAGTTCTTC
TRBV29-1	TRBJ2-1	TRBD2	NA	CSVEGSTSGGLNEQFF	TGCAGCGTTGAAGGATCTACTAGCGGGGGGTTGAATGAGCAGTTCTTC
TRBV25-1	TRBJ1-1	NA	NA	CASSEYGGDHTEAFF	TGTGCCAGCAGTGAATACGGGGGGGACCACACTGAAGCTTTCTTT
TRBV13	TRBJ2-3	NA	NA	CASSSSMRGADTQYF	NA
TRBV7-3	TRBJ2-5	TRBD1	few	CASSLWGQGATQYF	TGTGCCAGCAGCTTATGGGGCCAGGGGGCGACCCAGTACTTC
TRBV11-3	TRBJ2-2	NA	few	CASSLAGVSGELFF	TGTGCCAGCAGCTTAGCAGGGGTCAGCGGGGAGCTGTTTTTT
TRBV2	TRBJ1-1	NA	NA	CASKSPQWNTEAFF	TGTGCCAGCAAATCCCCACAGTGGAACACTGAAGCTTTCTTT
TRBV4-1	TRBJ1-2	TRBD1	few	CASSQDRGTGGINGYTF	TGCGCCAGCAGCCAAGATCGTGGGACAGGGGGGATTAATGGCTACACCTTC
TRBV5-4	TRBJ2-2	TRBD2	NA	CASSRRGGGVGELFF	TGTGCCAGCAGCCGCAGGGGCGGGGGGGTCGGGGAGCTGTTTTTT
TRBV5-1	TRBJ2-1	TRBD1	NA	CASSPLPGQGNEQFF	TGCGCCAGCAGCCCGCTCCCGGGACAGGGTAATGAGCAGTTCTTC
TRBV7-8	TRBJ1-5	NA	NA	CASSPGGSGIRQPQHF	TGTGCCAGCAGCCCCGGGGGGAGTGGGATCAGGCAGCCCCAGCATTTT
TRBV2	TRBJ1-5	NA	NA	CASRGDSNQPQHF	TGTGCCAGCAGAGGAGATAGCAATCAGCCCCAGCATTTT
TRBV11-2	TRBJ2-1	NA	few	CASRRDSSSYNEQFF	TGTGCCAGCAGGCGGGACTCGAGCTCCTACAATGAGCAGTTCTTC
TRBV7-7	TRBJ2-1	TRBD2	NA	CASSLELAGGEQFF	TGTGCTAGCAGCTTAGAACTAGCGGGGGGCGAGCAGTTCTTC
TRBV5-1	TRBJ1-3	NA	NA	CASSEDWSSGNTIYF	TGCGCCAGCAGCGAGGACTGGAGCTCTGGAAACACCATATATTTT
TRBV9	TRBJ2-1	NA	NA	CASSVGGSTYNEQFF	TGTGCCAGCAGCGTTGGGGGCTCCACCTACAATGAGCAGTTCTTC
TRBV7-6	TRBJ2-5	NA	NA	CASSWGQGMRKTQYF	TGTGCCAGCAGCTGGGGCCAGGGGATGAGAAAGACCCAGTACTTC
TRBV18	TRBJ2-3	NA	NA	CASLPRRDTDTQYF	TGTGCCAGCTTACCACGGAGGGACACAGATACGCAGTATTTT
TRBV7-2	TRBJ2-3	NA	NA	CASRLANTQYF	TGTGCCAGCCGACTTGCAAATACGCAGTATTTT
TRBV19	TRBJ2-7	NA	few	CASRKQDASSYEQYF	TGTGCCAGTAGAAAACAGGATGCGAGCTCCTACGAGCAGTACTTC
TRBV2	TRBJ1-6	NA	few	CASSEGPSSYNSPLHF	TGTGCCAGCAGTGAGGGGCCGAGCTCCTATAATTCACCCCTCCACTTT
TRBV5-1	TRBJ1-2	TRBD1	few	CASGIPGGDGYTF	TGCGCCAGCGGGATCCCAGGGGGCGATGGCTACACCTTC
TRBV4-1	TRBJ2-7	NA	few	CASSQDLILGRYEQYF	TGCGCCAGCAGCCAAGATTTAATTCTAGGTAGATACGAGCAGTACTTC
TRBV5-6	TRBJ2-5	TRBD2	NA	CASSLGPAGGQETQYF	TGTGCCAGCAGCTTGGGTCCAGCGGGGGGCCAAGAGACCCAGTACTTC
TRBV6-1	TRBJ1-5	NA	few	CASRKDSNQPQHF	TGTGCCAGCAGAAAGGACAGTAATCAGCCCCAGCATTTT
TRBV6-1	TRBJ2-5	NA	NA	CASSDPTILPGTQYF	TGTGCCAGCAGTGATCCTACGATACTCCCAGGGACCCAGTACTTC